This entry lists 24 T cell receptor beta chains sequenced from one sample in a study of T cell responses to AZD1222 COVID-19 vaccine. The method was immunoSEQ multiplex PCR; TCRdb's version includes in-frame clones alone and lacks a portion of them. The sample consists of almost 70,000 clones, over 70% of them appearing once. Sequenced here: peripheral blood, sampled 28 days after the second AZD1222 dose. These receptors came from an adult who received the AZD1222 COVID-19 vaccine.

The chain is built from TRBV6-5 and TRBJ1-2; D not certain. CDR1 MNHEY and CDR2 SVGAGI come from the germline V gene. V lost 8 bases to trimming and J lost 10 bases, with 17 bases between them. CDR3 size: 12 residues. The CDR3 protein is CASLTTVGNYTF. The CDR3 DNA sequence: TGTGCCAGCCTGACAACTGTCGGCAACTACACCTTC.

This chain uses TRBV5-1 with TRBJ2-1, with 10 positions matching TRBD2. Germline values: CDR1 SGHRS, CDR2 YFSETQ. The CDR3 extends over 14 amino acids. The V gene end was trimmed by 5 bases and the J gene end by 9 bases; junction bases not matched to a gene: 8. CDR3 residues: CASRKRGGRSEQFF. CDR3 nucleotide sequence: TGCGCCAGCAGAAAGCGGGGGGGCCGTAGTGAGCAGTTCTTC.

This clone was counted only a few times. The chain employs TRBV28 and TRBJ1-2; no reliable D call. This CDR3 has 23 amino acids. Germline-derived CDR1 and CDR2 are MDHEN and SYDVKM. V lost 2 bases to trimming and J lost 4 bases, with 38 bases between them. The CDR3 loop reads CASSLGTPPLGYQSTSNLYGYTF. CDR3 DNA: TGTGCCAGCAGTTTAGGTACCCCTCCCTTAGGATACCAATCCACCTCGAACCTCTATGGCTACACCTTC.

The chain combines TRBV24-1 with TRBJ2-1; D may match TRBD1 or TRBD2 (6 bases each). CDR3 length: 14 residues. Trimming shortened V by 7 bases and J by 9 bases, and 18 bases separated the two germline ends. Germline CDR1 is KGHDR and CDR2 is SFDVKD. The CDR3 reads CATSQPGAEGEQFF. Here the CDR3 DNA reads TGTGCCACCAGCCAGCCGGGGGCTGAAGGTGAGCAGTTCTTC.

This chain uses TRBV25-1 with TRBJ1-1; tentatively, D is TRBD1 (6 bases). The V end was cut by 2 bases, the J end by 3 bases, with 13 bases between. The CDR3 has 15 residues. Germline V gives CDR1 MGHDK, CDR2 SYGVNS. In DNA form, the CDR3 reads TGTGCCAGCAGTGAAATGGGGGGCCTTTACACTGAAGCTTTCTTT. It yields the protein CASSEMGGLYTEAFF.

This clone has just a few counts. CDR3 protein: CATKRRLSYEQYF. CDR3 coding DNA: TGTGCCACCAAACGACGCCTATCCTACGAGCAGTACTTC. This chain connects TRBV24-1 to TRBJ2-7, with D unclear. Germline V gene data show CDR1 as KGHDR and CDR2 as SFDVKD. Trimming pared 8 bases from V and 1 base from J, leaving 11 bases between. The CDR3 loop spans 13 amino acids.

The chain recombines TRBV27 with TRBJ2-7, with 8 nucleotides matching TRBD2. Looked up from germline, CDR1 is MNHEY and CDR2 is SMNVEV (reference sequence). Losses at the gene ends were 2 bases for V and 6 bases for J; bases not matched to a gene: 3. The CDR3 is made up of 13 amino acids. CDR3 protein: CASSLGAGGEQYF. Written as DNA, the CDR3 is TGTGCCAGCAGTTTAGGGGCGGGGGGCGAGCAGTACTTC.

The chain links TRBV12-3 or TRBV12-4 to TRBJ1-1; D is ambiguous. The CDR3 totals 12 residues. V gave up 6 bases and J gave up 6 bases, with 11 bases separating them. CDR3 loop: CASRPMSAEAFF. In nucleotides, the CDR3 is TGTGCCAGCAGACCGATGTCGGCTGAAGCTTTCTTT.

This clone was detected once. The rearrangement joins TRBV9 to TRBJ1-2; possible D gene TRBD1, 5 bases. V was trimmed by 0 bases and J by 6 bases, leaving 12 bases between them. The length of the CDR3 is 14 residues. The germline gives CDR1 SGDLS, CDR2 YYNGEE. DNA of the CDR3: TGTGCCAGCAGCGTAGGCGGCAGGGTTAATGGCTACACCTTC. This translates into CASSVGGRVNGYTF.

This clone was observed once. The rearrangement uses TRBV6-1 and TRBJ2-3; 8 nucleotides match TRBD2. This CDR3 has 16 amino acids. Germline V gene data show CDR1 as MNHNS and CDR2 as SASEGT. The J segment lost 1 base and the V segment lost 1 base, leaving 4 bases of the junction unmatched. DNA for the CDR3: TGTGCCAGCAGTGAAGTCGGAGCGGGGGGCACAGATACGCAGTATTTT. It codes for CASSEVGAGGTDTQYF.

The V gene is TRBV6-5, the J gene TRBJ1-1, with D maybe TRBD1 (6 bases). V was trimmed by 7 bases and J by 11 bases, leaving 14 bases between them. The CDR3 contains 11 residues. The V gene's germline CDR1 is MNHEY and CDR2 SVGAGI. CDR3 loop: CASTPGTRAFF. The DNA for the CDR3 is TGTGCCAGCACCCCCGGGACAAGGGCTTTCTTT.

The chain carries TRBV5-4 and TRBJ2-7; 7 bases align to TRBD2. CDR3 length equals 14 residues. Germline V lookup: CDR1 SGHNT, CDR2 YYREEE (reference sequence). V trimming: 5 bases; J trimming: 4 bases; junction bases outside the gene matches: 9. CDR3 region: CASRVGGNPYEQYF. The CDR3 DNA sequence: TGTGCCAGCAGAGTGGGGGGGAACCCTTACGAGCAGTACTTC.

The V and J genes are TRBV6-1 and TRBJ1-4; 7 bases agree with TRBD1. Germline V gene data show CDR1 as MNHNS and CDR2 as SASEGT. The CDR3 loop spans 13 amino acids. The V segment lost 3 bases and the J segment 7 bases; nucleotides outside the gene matches: 2. CDR3 in DNA: TGTGCCAGCAGTGAGGACAGGACTGAAAAACTGTTTTTT. Residues: CASSEDRTEKLFF.

This chain uses TRBV15 with TRBJ1-5; D remains unclear. This CDR3 contains 15 residues. The V end lost 0 bases, the J end lost 2 bases, and 8 bases lay between the germline ends. The V gene's germline CDR1 is LNHNV and CDR2 YYDKDF (reference sequence). The CDR3 region is CATSREYLGNQPQHF. The CDR3 coding sequence is TGTGCCACCAGCAGAGAGTACCTTGGCAATCAGCCCCAGCATTTT.

The V call is TRBV12-5, the J call TRBJ2-1, with TRBD2 matching 10 bases. The V gene end was trimmed by 6 bases and the J gene end by 9 bases; junction bases not matched to a gene: 11. Per germline, CDR1 LGHNT and CDR2 FRNRAP. CDR3 length: 15 amino acids. CDR3 protein: CASGRTSGGAVEQFF. CDR3 sequence (DNA): TGTGCTAGTGGCCGAACAAGCGGGGGGGCCGTTGAGCAGTTCTTC.

The J gene is TRBJ2-5, the V gene TRBV7-2; 7 bases match TRBD2. Germline V lookup: CDR1 SGHTA, CDR2 FQGNSA. The CDR3 has 14 residues. Germline trimming cut 6 bases from V and 5 bases from J; bases unmatched to any gene: 9. In nucleotides, the CDR3 is TGTGCCAGCAGTAGGGGACTACATGGGGAGACCCAGTACTTC. This gives the protein CASSRGLHGETQYF.

The genes are TRBV10-3 and TRBJ1-4; TRBD1 is a possible D gene (6 bases). The CDR3 runs to 14 residues. The germline gives CDR1 ENHRY, CDR2 SYGVKD. Trimming left V 3 bases short and J 4 bases short, with 9 bases between. For the CDR3, the DNA is TGTGCCATCAGTGAAGGGGGGTTTAATGAAAAACTGTTTTTT. Encoded protein: CAISEGGFNEKLFF.

The chain links TRBV4-1 to TRBJ2-4, with D maybe TRBD1 (6 bases). This CDR3 spans 14 amino acids. Germline V lookup: CDR1 MGHRA, CDR2 YSYEKL. V was shortened by 4 bases and J by 6 bases, with 13 bases between the two germline ends. The CDR3 region is CASSPPHRVNIQYF. The DNA for the CDR3 is TGCGCCAGCAGCCCACCGCACAGGGTAAACATTCAGTACTTC.

J is TRBJ2-7 and V is TRBV19, with D perhaps TRBD1 (6 bases). The CDR3 is 16 amino acids. V was pared by 5 bases and J by 3 bases, with 20 bases between. Germline V gene lookup returns CDR1 LNHDA and CDR2 SQIVND (reference sequence). The CDR3 protein is CASSLGWQGSYYEQYF. The CDR3 bases are TGTGCCAGTAGTCTAGGGTGGCAGGGGTCCTACTACGAGCAGTACTTC.

This clone appeared a single time. The chain couples TRBV2 to TRBJ2-2; D unresolved. V lost 3 bases and J 3 bases, leaving 8 bases between the germline ends. Germline CDR1 SNHLY, CDR2 FYNNEI. The CDR3 spans 14 residues. The CDR3 nucleotides are TGTGCCAGCAGTGATTACCGGTACACCGGGGAGCTGTTTTTT. Translated: CASSDYRYTGELFF. The full variable domain, in which reference TRBV2 and TRBJ2-2 provide the parts outside the CDR3, is EPEVTQTPSHQVTQMGQEVILRCVPISNHLYFYWYRQILGQKVEFLVSFYNNEISEKSEIFDDQFSVERPDGSNFTLKIRSTKLEDSAMYFCASSDYRYTGELFFGEGSRLTVL.

This chain links TRBV19 with TRBJ1-6, with a possible D match to TRBD1 (5 bases). CDR1 is LNHDA and CDR2 is SQIVND in the germline V gene (reference sequence). Trimming cost V 3 bases and J 14 bases, with 20 bases left between them. This CDR3 region has 15 residues. Here the CDR3 DNA reads TGTGCCAGTAGTATCGAACGGGACCGCGGGCTATCCCTCCACTTT. It translates to CASSIERDRGLSLHF.

The rearrangement links TRBV6-2 or TRBV6-3 to TRBJ2-2; TRBD2 matches at 13 bases. The CDR3 length is 17 residues. Germline values: CDR1 MNHEY, CDR2 SVGEGT. V gave up 3 bases and J gave up 4 bases; unmatched junction bases: 5. The CDR3 region is CASSYRLAGGLTGELFF. DNA for the CDR3: TGTGCCAGCAGTTATAGACTAGCGGGGGGTCTCACCGGGGAGCTGTTTTTT.

The chain recombines TRBV7-2 with TRBJ1-5, with unresolved D. Trimming shortened V by 1 base and J by 7 bases, and 8 bases separated the two germline ends. There are 13 residues in the CDR3. CDR1 is SGHTA and CDR2 is FQGNSA in the germline V gene. The CDR3 reads CASSLGIRQPQHF. The CDR3 DNA sequence: TGTGCCAGCAGCTTAGGGATCAGGCAGCCCCAGCATTTT.

This sequence joins TRBV9 and TRBJ2-5; D assignment may be TRBD1 or TRBD2 (6 bases each). CDR1 is SGDLS, CDR2 YYNGEE, per germline. CDR3 length: 17 amino acids. Trimming removed 0 bases from V and 3 bases from J, with 18 bases in between. DNA for the CDR3: TGTGCCAGCAGCGTAGCTGGGGGGCTCGATGGGAAAGAGACCCAGTACTTC. It translates to CASSVAGGLDGKETQYF.